This T cell receptor beta chain was documented in a study of graft-versus-host responses after intestinal transplantation. The overall study: Multivisceral, liver-intestinal, or isolated intestinal grafts went to recipients.

Produced via immunoSEQ multiplex PCR; TCRdb's table is partial and in-frame only. Of some 130,000 clones detected, around 90% appear once; the ten largest clones hold around 0.15%. Of note for this clone: Its antigen is undetermined.

CDR3 length: 17 amino acids. The V segment lost 8 bases and the J segment 4 bases; nucleotides outside the gene matches: 17. CDR1 and CDR2 from the germline V gene are ENHRY and SYGVKD. Sequenced material: unstimulated CD4+ T cells sorted from spleen or lymph node cells, taken before intestinal transplant. This sequence joins TRBV10-3 and TRBJ2-7, with TRBD2 matching over 10 bases. This receptor was taken from a human donor who received an intestinal transplant. CDR3 protein: CAIASPSSGGLRYEQYF. In DNA, the CDR3 is TGTGCCATCGCCTCCCCCTCTAGCGGGGGCCTCCGTTACGAGCAGTACTTC.